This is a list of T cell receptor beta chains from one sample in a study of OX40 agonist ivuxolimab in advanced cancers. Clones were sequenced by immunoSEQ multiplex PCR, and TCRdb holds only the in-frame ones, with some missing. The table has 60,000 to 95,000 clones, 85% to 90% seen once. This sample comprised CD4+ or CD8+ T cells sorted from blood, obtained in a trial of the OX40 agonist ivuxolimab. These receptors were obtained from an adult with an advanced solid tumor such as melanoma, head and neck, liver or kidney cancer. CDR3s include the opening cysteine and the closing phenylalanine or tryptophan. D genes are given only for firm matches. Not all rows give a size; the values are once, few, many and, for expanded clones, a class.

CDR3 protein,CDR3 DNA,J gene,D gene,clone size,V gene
CASSWRLAGVNNEQFF,TGCGCCAGCAGCTGGAGACTAGCGGGGGTAAACAATGAGCAGTTCTTC,TRBJ2-1,TRBD2,.,TRBV5-1
CASSEPGLRRGLSYEQYF,TGTGCCAGCAGTGAACCCGGACTTCGACGGGGCCTCTCCTACGAGCAGTACTTC,TRBJ2-7,.,.,TRBV2
CASSVGETVNSPLHF,TGTGCCAGCAGCGTAGGAGAGACAGTTAATTCACCCCTCCACTTT,TRBJ1-6,.,.,TRBV9
CASRIRGSTGELFF,TGTGCCAGTAGGATTAGGGGGAGCACCGGGGAGCTGTTTTTT,TRBJ2-2,.,.,TRBV19
CSALGHPNTEAFF,TGCAGCGCCTTAGGACACCCGAACACTGAAGCTTTCTTT,TRBJ1-1,.,.,TRBV29-1
CASSVSPGVTYNEQFF,TGTGCCAGCAGCGTAAGTCCGGGCGTTACCTACAATGAGCAGTTCTTC,TRBJ2-1,.,.,TRBV9
CASSQDRQGSYNEQFF,TGCGCCAGCAGCCAAGATAGGCAGGGATCCTACAATGAGCAGTTCTTC,TRBJ2-1,.,.,TRBV4-1
CASSTSGYNSPLHF,TGTGCCAGCTCAACGTCCGGGTATAATTCACCCCTCCACTTT,TRBJ1-6,.,once,TRBV18
CASSKGARYGYTF,TGTGCCAGCAGTAAGGGGGCGAGGTATGGCTACACCTTC,TRBJ1-2,TRBD1,.,TRBV2
CASSEGGDTQYF,TGTGCCAGCAGCGAGGGCGGGGATACGCAGTATTTT,TRBJ2-3,.,.,TRBV9
CASSRTGVTREQYF,TGTGCCAGCAGCCGAACTGGGGTTACGAGGGAGCAGTACTTC,TRBJ2-7,.,once,TRBV14
CASSSRDSYEQYF,TGCGCCAGCAGCTCCCGGGACAGCTACGAGCAGTACTTC,TRBJ2-7,TRBD1,once,TRBV5-1
CASSPWGGEHNEQFF,TGTGCCAGCAGCCCCTGGGGAGGGGAACACAATGAGCAGTTCTTC,TRBJ2-1,TRBD2,.,TRBV7-9
CASGRQGAGYSPLHF,TGTGCCAGCGGCAGACAGGGGGCGGGCTATTCACCCCTCCACTTT,TRBJ1-6,TRBD1,.,TRBV13
CASRPLQGTANEKLFF,TGCGCCAGCAGACCTTTACAGGGTACGGCTAATGAAAAACTGTTTTTT,TRBJ1-4,.,.,TRBV5-1
CASSFYSLKETQYF,TGCGCCAGCAGCTTTTACAGCCTGAAAGAGACCCAGTACTTC,TRBJ2-5,.,.,TRBV5-1
CASSEGAGTTQYF,TGTGCCAGCAGTGAAGGGGCTGGAACAACGCAGTATTTT,TRBJ2-3,.,.,TRBV2
CATRNRDREYF,TGTGCCACACGTAATCGGGACAGGGAGTACTTC,TRBJ2-7,TRBD1,once,TRBV6-1
CASSAGTAASYEQYF,TGTGCCAGCAGCGCCGGGACAGCGGCCTCCTACGAGCAGTACTTC,TRBJ2-7,TRBD1,.,TRBV9
CSAPLNPGYTF,TGCAGTGCTCCACTGAACCCTGGCTACACCTTC,TRBJ1-2,.,.,TRBV20-1
CAWSTGTGVHTEAFF,TGTGCCTGGAGTACCGGGACAGGGGTGCACACTGAAGCTTTCTTT,TRBJ1-1,TRBD1,few,TRBV30
CASSDDRGPTEAFF,TGTGCCAGCAGTGACGACAGGGGGCCCACTGAAGCTTTCTTT,TRBJ1-1,TRBD1,.,TRBV6-5
CASSRSGTYGEQFF,TGTGCCAGCAGCAGATCTGGGACTTATGGTGAGCAGTTCTTC,TRBJ2-1,.,.,TRBV21-1
CASSEATTGNTIYF,TGTGCCAGTAGTGAGGCTACTACTGGAAACACCATATATTTT,TRBJ1-3,.,.,TRBV19
CASTYWDRNSPLHF,TGTGCCAGCACCTACTGGGACCGCAATTCACCCCTCCACTTT,TRBJ1-6,.,.,TRBV5-6
CASILQVPSSYEQYF,TGTGCCAGCATTCTACAGGTACCGAGCTCCTACGAGCAGTACTTC,TRBJ2-7,.,.,TRBV6-1
CASSGPGRGTEKLFF,TGTGCCAGCAGCGGCCCTGGCAGGGGGACTGAAAAACTGTTTTTT,TRBJ1-4,TRBD1,.,TRBV5-4
CASSEGLQGASTDTQYF,TGCGCCAGCAGTGAAGGACTGCAAGGGGCTAGCACAGATACGCAGTATTTT,TRBJ2-3,.,.,TRBV10-2
CASSPRLSSRTDTQYF,TGTGCCAGCAGTCCCCGGCTCTCCAGCCGAACAGATACGCAGTATTTT,TRBJ2-3,.,.,TRBV27
CASRVGQAGNTEAFF,TGTGCCAGTAGGGTCGGACAGGCTGGGAACACTGAAGCTTTCTTT,TRBJ1-1,TRBD1,.,TRBV19
CASSEGTDYSNQPQHF,TGTGCCAGCAGCGAAGGGACAGACTATAGCAATCAGCCCCAGCATTTT,TRBJ1-5,TRBD1,.,TRBV5-8
CASSVDPDIGGYTF,TGTGCCAGCAGCGTGGACCCGGACATCGGTGGCTACACCTTC,TRBJ1-2,.,.,TRBV5-6
CASGPQGRGNYTF,TGTGCTAGTGGTCCGCAGGGTCGCGGGAACTACACCTTC,TRBJ1-2,.,once,TRBV12-5
CASSESSYNEQFF,TGTGCCAGCTCAGAGAGCTCCTACAATGAGCAGTTCTTC,TRBJ2-1,.,.,TRBV7-2
CAWSVLASGGSYNEQFF,TGTGCCTGGAGTGTACTAGCTAGCGGGGGATCCTACAATGAGCAGTTCTTC,TRBJ2-1,TRBD2,.,TRBV30
CASSFTRANYGYTF,TGTGCCAGCAGCTTCACACGAGCTAACTATGGCTACACCTTC,TRBJ1-2,.,.,TRBV7-2
CASSSSGSHYEQYF,TGTGCCAGCTCGTCGAGCGGCAGTCACTACGAGCAGTACTTC,TRBJ2-7,.,.,TRBV18
CAWSAGQGDHYGYTF,TGTGCCTGGAGTGCGGGACAGGGGGATCACTATGGCTACACCTTC,TRBJ1-2,TRBD1,.,TRBV30
CASSFGQALDTQYF,TGTGCCAGCAGCTTCGGACAGGCGCTGGATACGCAGTATTTT,TRBJ2-3,TRBD1,.,TRBV7-8
CASRAQLVGETQYF,TGTGCCAGCCGAGCCCAATTAGTTGGGGAGACCCAGTACTTC,TRBJ2-5,.,.,TRBV7-9
CASSDDRGSSYEQYF,TGTGCCAGCAGCGACGACAGGGGGAGCTCCTACGAGCAGTACTTC,TRBJ2-7,TRBD1,.,TRBV7-8
CASSVNRAPSYEQYF,TGTGCCAGTAGTGTCAACCGGGCCCCCTCCTACGAGCAGTACTTC,TRBJ2-7,.,.,TRBV19
CASSVALARLEQYF,TGTGCCAGCAGTGTCGCTTTGGCCAGACTAGAGCAGTACTTC,TRBJ2-7,.,.,TRBV2
CASSVMGNTEAFF,TGTGCCAGCAGCGTTATGGGGAACACTGAAGCTTTCTTT,TRBJ1-1,.,.,TRBV6-5
CASTARGQVGYGYTF,TGTGCCAGCACCGCAAGGGGACAGGTGGGGTATGGCTACACCTTC,TRBJ1-2,TRBD1,.,TRBV6-5
CASSPPAGGSWGEQYF,TGTGCCAGCTCACCCCCTGCGGGCGGCTCCTGGGGCGAGCAGTACTTC,TRBJ2-7,.,.,TRBV18
CASSGTSGGPTFYTDTQYF,TGTGCCAGCAGTGGGACTAGCGGGGGGCCGACCTTTTACACAGATACGCAGTATTTT,TRBJ2-3,TRBD2,once,TRBV2
CASSRTGISYTF,TGTGCCAGCAGCAGAACAGGGATAAGCTACACCTTC,TRBJ1-2,.,.,TRBV7-9